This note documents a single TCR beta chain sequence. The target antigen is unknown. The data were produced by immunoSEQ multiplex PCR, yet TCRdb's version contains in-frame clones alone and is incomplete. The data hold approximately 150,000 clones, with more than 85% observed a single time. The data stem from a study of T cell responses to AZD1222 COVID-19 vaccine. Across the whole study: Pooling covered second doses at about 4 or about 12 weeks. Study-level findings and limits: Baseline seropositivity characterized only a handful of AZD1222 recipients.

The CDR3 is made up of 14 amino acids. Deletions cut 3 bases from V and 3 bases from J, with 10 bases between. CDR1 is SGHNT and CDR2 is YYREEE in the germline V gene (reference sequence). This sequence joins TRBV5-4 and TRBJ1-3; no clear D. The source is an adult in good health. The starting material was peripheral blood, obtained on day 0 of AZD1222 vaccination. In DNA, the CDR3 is TGTGCCAGCAGCTCAGGAAATTATGGAAACACCATATATTTT. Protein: CASSSGNYGNTIYF.